Presented here are 4 T cell receptor beta chains from one specimen sequenced in a study of metastatic and nonmetastatic thyroid tumors. No patient received treatment before thyroid surgery. Through MiXCR, TCRdb re-clonotyped the PCR reads. Of 24,000 or so clones in the sample, roughly 18% were seen once. Sequencing was done on a sample of blood. These receptors all stem from a male donor with papillary thyroid cancer or a benign thyroid nodule (not recorded which). Some clones in this sample may be carry-over from other donors' samples.

This clone was observed at least ten times. The junction does not match germline at one end; this may be a read error. The chain combines TRBV4-1 with TRBJ2-5; TRBD2 agrees at 10 bases. This CDR3 region has 16 residues. The germline CDR1 and CDR2 sequences are MGHRA and YSYEKL. In DNA, the CDR3 is TGCGCCAGCAGCCAAGACCTCCTAGCGGGAGAAGAAACCCAGTACTTC. As protein: CASSQDLLAGEETQYF.

In its sample, this clone ranks as medium-sized. The chain uses TRBV6-4 and TRBJ2-7; D might be TRBD2 (6 bases). The ends were cut back, 2 bases at V and 1 base at J, with 9 bases in the middle. This CDR3 is built from 14 residues. CDR1 and CDR2 (germline): MRHNA, SNTAGT. The CDR3 DNA sequence: TGTGCCAGCAGTGACGGGACTCAGTCCTACGAGCAGTACTTC. Amino acids: CASSDGTQSYEQYF.

In its sample, this clone was seen many times. J is TRBJ2-1 and V is TRBV29-1; 9 nucleotides match TRBD1. There are 10 residues in the CDR3. The germline CDR1 and CDR2 sequences are SQVTM and ANQGSEA. V was clipped by 6 bases and J by 14 bases; unmatched bases: 5. CDR3: CSVGDREEFF. CDR3 DNA: TGCAGCGTGGGGGACAGGGAGGAGTTCTTC.

This clone is categorized as medium-sized. The gene calls are TRBV20-1 and TRBJ2-3; 9 nucleotides agree with TRBD2. The V and J ends lost 1 base and 3 bases, in that order; junction bases with no gene match: 8. Germline V CDR1 and CDR2: DFQATT, SNEGSKA (reference sequence). This CDR3 has 16 residues. The CDR3 DNA reads TGCAGTGCTAGAGCGATAGCGGGAGTAGCTACAGATACGCAGTATTTT. Translating it yields CSARAIAGVATDTQYF.